This TCR beta chain appears in the sequencing data of a study of T cell responses to AZD1222 COVID-19 vaccine. V was pared by 0 bases and J by 0 bases, with 1 base of the junction left unmatched. The CDR3 extends over 16 amino acids. Per the germline V gene, CDR1 is ENHRY and CDR2 is SYGVKD. The data were produced by immunoSEQ multiplex PCR, yet TCRdb's version contains in-frame clones alone and is incomplete. This sample has 70,000 to 100,000 clones, with around 90% found just once. V gene TRBV10-3 combines with J gene TRBJ2-1; 8 nucleotides line up with TRBD2. This TCR derives from an adult who received the AZD1222 COVID-19 vaccine. The sequences come from peripheral blood, collected 28 days after the second AZD1222 dose. The CDR3 region has the DNA TGTGCCATCAGTGAGTCGAGCGGGAGCTCCTACAATGAGCAGTTCTTC. Translated, it gives CAISESSGSSYNEQFF.